This is a list of T cell receptor beta chains from one sample in a study of CD8 T cells in ankylosing spondylitis. TCRdb re-derived calls from the 5' RACE reads in MiXCR, one entry per CDR3 protein. Of 200,000 to 250,000 distinct CDR3 sequences in the sample, about 10% were seen once. The sequenced material came from blood, either unsorted or a sorted T cell fraction (not recorded which). These receptors originate from a male donor with ankylosing spondylitis or in good health (not recorded which). Each CDR3 is given with its conserved first and last residue. A D gene is named only where the DNA matches it firmly. For some rows the clone size is stated as once, few or many, or as a class when expanded; others skip it.

>TRBJ2-1|15|TRBD2|many|TRBV10-3
TGTGCCACAAGGGTTAGCGGGGGGAGTGACAATGAGCAGTTCTTC
CATRVSGGSDNEQFF
>TRBJ1-1|15|-|few|TRBV3-1
TGTGCCAGCAGCCAACGGCAGAACCCAAACACTGAAGCTTTCTTT
CASSQRQNPNTEAFF
>TRBJ1-2|12|-|few|TRBV28
TGTGCCAGCAGTTCTAACCTTTATGGCTACACCTTC
CASSSNLYGYTF
>TRBJ2-7|14|TRBD1|many|TRBV5-1
TGCGCCAGCAGCTTGGTTCGGACAGGGGACGAGCAGTACTTC
CASSLVRTGDEQYF
>TRBJ1-2|13|TRBD1|many|TRBV7-2
TGTGCCAGCAGCGCGGACAGGGCCTATGGCTACACCTTC
CASSADRAYGYTF
>TRBJ1-2|14|TRBD1|few|TRBV5-6
TGTGCCAGCAGCGGGACAGGGGGTAGTTATGGCTACACCTTC
CASSGTGGSYGYTF
>TRBJ1-1|15|TRBD1|-|TRBV11-1
TGTGCCAGCAGCTTAGAGACAGGGTCCTACGCTGAAGCTTTCTTT
CASSLETGSYAEAFF
>TRBJ1-6|15|-|few|TRBV4-2
TGTGCCAGCAGCCAAGTTCTGGCAGAAAATTCAGTCCTCCACTTT
CASSQVLAENSVLHF
>TRBJ2-5|14|-|few|TRBV2
TGTGCCAGCAGAGAGTGGGACGCCGCAGAGACCCAGTACTTC
CASREWDAAETQYF
>TRBJ2-7|14|-|-|TRBV7-2
TGTGCCAGCAGCTTACAGTCACAAGGCTACGAGCAGTACTTC
CASSLQSQGYEQYF
>TRBJ2-4|14|-|few|TRBV20-1
TGCAGTGCTCCTACGGGGGCCGGAGCCCACATTCAGTACTTC
CSAPTGAGAHIQYF
>TRBJ2-3|15|-|many|TRBV24-1
TGTGCCACCAGTGAGAGTGGGGGAGTTGCAGATACGCAGTATTTT
CATSESGGVADTQYF
>TRBJ2-2|16|-|-|TRBV25-1
TGTGCCAGCAGTGAATCTGTGGGGAAGAACACCGGGGAGCTGTTTTTT
CASSESVGKNTGELFF
>TRBJ2-7|14|-|-|TRBV3-1
TGTGCCAGCAGCCAAGAGGGCGGTTCCTACGAGCAGTACTTC
CASSQEGGSYEQYF
>TRBJ2-1|16|-|many|TRBV3-1
TGTGCCAGCAGCCAAGCATTTATGGGGGGTTACAATGAGCAGTTCTTC
CASSQAFMGGYNEQFF
>TRBJ1-1|14|TRBD1|many|TRBV11-2
TGTGCCAGCAGCCTGACAGGGTCCAGGGGGGGAGCTTTCTTT
CASSLTGSRGGAFF
>TRBJ1-5|13|-|many|TRBV30
TGTGCCTGGGCAAACAGGAACAATCAGCCCCAGCATTTT
CAWANRNNQPQHF
>TRBJ1-4|15|-|many|TRBV20-1
TGCAGTGCTAGAGCCTGGGAGGCAACTAATGAAAAACTGTTTTTT
CSARAWEATNEKLFF
>TRBJ2-5|13|-|many|TRBV5-6
TGTGCCAGCAGCTTTACAGGGAGTGAGACCCAGTACTTC
CASSFTGSETQYF
>TRBJ2-7|15|-|few|TRBV7-9
TGTGCCAGCAGCAGCACTCCCGAACCCCCCTACGAGCAGTACTTC
CASSSTPEPPYEQYF
>TRBJ1-5|14|-|many|TRBV7-9
TGTGCCAGCAGCCAAACCTATAGCAATCAGCCCCAGCATTTT
CASSQTYSNQPQHF
>TRBJ1-6|14|TRBD1|-|TRBV11-1
TGTGCCAGCAGTTCGGACAGGATTAATTCACCCCTCCACTTT
CASSSDRINSPLHF
>TRBJ1-2|15|-|many|TRBV11-1
TGTGCCAGCAGCTTAGCCCGGGGAGGTTACTATGGCTACACCTTC
CASSLARGGYYGYTF
>TRBJ2-5|18|TRBD2|-|TRBV5-1
TGCGCCAGCAGCTTGGGTAGGACTAGCGGGGAAATCGGAGAGACCCAGTACTTC
CASSLGRTSGEIGETQYF
>TRBJ2-2|16|TRBD2|many|TRBV7-8
TGTGCCAGCAGCAGGACTAGCGGGGGGAACACCGGGGAGCTGTTTTTT
CASSRTSGGNTGELFF
>TRBJ2-1|17|TRBD2|-|TRBV3-1
TGTGCCAGCAGCCAAGAACGGGGGGGCAGCTCCTACAATGAGCAGTTCTTC
CASSQERGGSSYNEQFF
>TRBJ2-3|15|TRBD2|many|TRBV7-2
TGTGCCAGCAGCTCTATCGGGGGGGGAGGAGATACGCAGTATTTT
CASSSIGGGGDTQYF
>TRBJ2-7|13|TRBD1|few|TRBV29-1
TGCAGCGTTGCCGTAACAGGGGGAAAAGAGCAGTACTTC
CSVAVTGGKEQYF
>TRBJ1-1|13|-|many|TRBV27
TGTGCCAGCGGCCCCCAAGTTAAGGCTGAAGCTTTCTTT
CASGPQVKAEAFF
>TRBJ2-7|14|TRBD2|many|TRBV6-2/TRBV6-3
TGTGCCAGCAGTTCACTAGCGGACTCCTACGAGCAGTACTTC
CASSSLADSYEQYF
>TRBJ2-3|20|TRBD2|few|TRBV7-6
TGTGCCAGCAGCCCGAACGCCGGGACTAGCGGGGGGGCAGGCACAGATACGCAGTATTTT
CASSPNAGTSGGAGTDTQYF
>TRBJ2-5|15|TRBD2|many|TRBV6-1
TGTGCCAGCAGACGACTAGCGGGGGCCCAAGAGACCCAGTACTTC
CASRRLAGAQETQYF
>TRBJ2-3|15|-|many|TRBV10-3
TGTGCCATCACCGCCGGACAGAGCTCCACAGATACGCAGTATTTT
CAITAGQSSTDTQYF
>TRBJ2-7|14|TRBD1|-|TRBV5-1
TGCGCCAGCAGCGGCCGGGACAGGGGTGAAGAGCAGTACTTC
CASSGRDRGEEQYF
>TRBJ2-1|19|TRBD2|-|TRBV11-2
TGTGCCAGCAGCTCCGCCCATAGCGGGGGGCCTTCAGTGGGCAATGAGCAGTTCTTC
CASSSAHSGGPSVGNEQFF
>TRBJ2-1|14|TRBD1|many|TRBV10-3
TGTGCCATCAGAGGGGGCCAATCCTACAATGAGCAGTTCTTC
CAIRGGQSYNEQFF
>TRBJ2-6|12|-|many|TRBV7-3
TGTGCCAGCAGGTCTGGGGCCAACGTCCTGACTTTC
CASRSGANVLTF
>TRBJ2-4|14|-|-|TRBV6-1
TGTGCCAGCAGTCCGGCCGTGGGGAGAAACATTCAGTACTTC
CASSPAVGRNIQYF
>TRBJ1-5|14|-|many|TRBV20-1
TGCAGTGCTAGAGATGTCGGGAACAATCAGCCCCAGCATTTT
CSARDVGNNQPQHF
>TRBJ1-5|13|-|many|TRBV20-1
TGCAGTGCTGAGGTAAATTTGGGTCAGCCCCAGCATTTT
CSAEVNLGQPQHF
>TRBJ2-6|16|-|-|TRBV7-2
TGTGCCAGCAGCTTACGGGCATCCTCTGGGGTCAACGTCCCGACTTTC
CASSLRASSGVNVPTF
>TRBJ1-3|14|-|many|TRBV28
TGTGCCAGCGCAAACAGGGAGTCTGGAAACACCATATATTTT
CASANRESGNTIYF
>TRBJ1-4|15|TRBD1|many|TRBV6-1
TGTGCCAGCACTGTTTGGGACAGGGGGCTTGAAAAACTGTTTTTT
CASTVWDRGLEKLFF
>TRBJ2-7|15|TRBD2|few|TRBV5-1
TGCGCCAGCAGCTTTTTGACTAGCGGGGGGGACGAGCAGTACTTC
CASSFLTSGGDEQYF
>TRBJ2-5|14|TRBD2|-|TRBV3-1
TGTGCCAGCAGGGATACTAGCGGGGAAGAGACCCAGTACTTC
CASRDTSGEETQYF
>TRBJ2-3|15|TRBD1|-|TRBV5-1
TGCGCCAGCAGCTTGGTGGGACAGGGGTCAGATACGCAGTATTTT
CASSLVGQGSDTQYF
>TRBJ2-1|15|-|many|TRBV20-1
TGCAGTGCTCGAAGGACTCCGAGCTCCTACAATGAGCAGTTCTTC
CSARRTPSSYNEQFF
>TRBJ2-2|16|-|many|TRBV15
TGTGCCACCAGCAGAGATCTTTTGGGGAACACCGGGGAGCTGTTTTTT
CATSRDLLGNTGELFF
>TRBJ2-7|12|TRBD1|many|TRBV29-1
TGCAGCGTGGCAAGACAGGGCTACGAGCAGTACTTC
CSVARQGYEQYF